These 26 T cell receptor beta chains were sequenced from one sample in a study of vaccination and CD4 T cells after COVID-19. Treatment meaning: roughly ten-day PBMC culture with coronavirus spike peptide pools or control peptides (ViraFEST assay). These TCRs are of unknown antigen specificity. Scientists ran DNA taken from cultured CD4+ T cells through the Oncomine TCR Beta short-read assay for sequencing. TCRdb re-derived calls from the PCR reads in MiXCR, one entry per CDR3 protein. The table lists about 2,800 distinct CDR3 sequences, 33% of them singletons. Sequenced sample: CD4+ T cells from blood, cultured in vitro. The receptors derive from a human donor who had recovered from COVID-19.

This clonotype was counted a few times. The chain carries TRBV7-3 and TRBJ1-5; 7 bases map to TRBD1. Germline V gives CDR1 SGHTA, CDR2 FQGTGA. This CDR3 contains 13 residues. V gave up 5 bases and J gave up 7 bases; unmatched junction bases: 5. CDR3 DNA: TGTGCCAGCAGCGAACGACAGGGCCAGCCCCAGCATTTT. Protein product: CASSERQGQPQHF.

The J gene is TRBJ1-3, the V gene TRBV6-5, with D possibly TRBD1 on 6 matching bases. The V end was cut by 0 bases, the J end by 4 bases, with 13 bases between. Germline V gene lookup returns CDR1 MNHEY and CDR2 SVGAGI. This CDR3 contains 16 residues. CDR3 coding DNA: TGTGCCAGCAGTTACTCGAGGGGGAAGCCCGGAAACACCATATATTTT. This encodes CASSYSRGKPGNTIYF.

The chain employs TRBV5-1 and TRBJ2-1; no definite D call. Per the germline V gene, CDR1 is SGHRS and CDR2 is YFSETQ. CDR3 length: 15 residues. Trimming took 0 bases from V and 0 from J, leaving 7 bases between them. The CDR3 loop reads CASSLAGVSYNEQFF. The CDR3 DNA reads TGCGCCAGCAGCTTGGCTGGCGTCTCCTACAATGAGCAGTTCTTC.

This rearrangement joins TRBV7-6 to TRBJ2-7; D remains ambiguous. The CDR3 covers 13 residues. Deletions cut 0 bases from V and 2 bases from J, with 5 bases between. Germline CDR1 is SGHVS and CDR2 is FNYEAQ. CDR3 sequence reads: CASSLALAYEQYF. As DNA, the CDR3 is TGTGCCAGCAGCTTAGCTTTAGCCTACGAGCAGTACTTC.

The chain employs TRBV7-9 and TRBJ2-2, with 7 bases aligning to TRBD2. Germline V gene sequence: CDR1 SEHNR, CDR2 FQNEAQ (reference sequence). Trimming at V came to 2 bases and at J to 1 base, leaving 4 bases not matched to a gene. The CDR3 is 16 residues long. CDR3 nucleotide sequence: TGTGCCAGCAGCTTAAGAGCGGGGCAGAACACCGGGGAGCTGTTTTTT. It encodes CASSLRAGQNTGELFF. The entire variable domain, with the rest obtained from reference TRBV7-9 and TRBJ2-2, is as follows: DTGVSQNPRHKITKRGQNVTFRCDPISEHNRLYWYRQTLGQGPEFLTYFQNEAQLEKSRLLSDRFSAERPKGSFSTLEIQRTEQGDSAMYLCASSLRAGQNTGELFFGEGSRLTVL.

This clonotype showed up just a few times. The rearrangement uses TRBV2 and TRBJ2-7; 8 nucleotides agree with TRBD1. J was trimmed by 5 bases and V by 8 bases; bases with no gene match: 14. This CDR3 has 15 amino acids. Germline assignment: CDR1 SNHLY and CDR2 FYNNEI. This CDR3 reads CASQFGRQGSNEQYF. DNA of the CDR3: TGTGCCAGCCAGTTCGGTCGACAGGGGAGCAACGAGCAGTACTTC.

The chain links TRBV6-1 to TRBJ1-1; no reliable D call. Per germline, CDR1 MNHNS and CDR2 SASEGT. V was cut by 2 bases and J by 8 bases, with 21 bases left in between. CDR3 length: 16 residues. The CDR3 bases are TGTGCCAGCAGTGAACTTGCCCCTACCGTTGGGGTGGAAGCTTTCTTT. Translation gives CASSELAPTVGVEAFF.

This clonotype is termed medium-sized (0.01 to 0.1%). This rearrangement joins TRBV20-1 to TRBJ2-5; TRBD2 agrees at 13 bases. Germline V gene sequence: CDR1 DFQATT, CDR2 SNEGSKA (reference sequence). The V and J ends lost 3 bases and 1 base, in that order; junction bases with no gene match: 2. This CDR3 has 15 amino acids. The CDR3 region has the DNA TGCAGTGCTAGCCGGACTAGCGGGGGCCAAGAGACCCAGTACTTC. This translates into CSASRTSGGQETQYF.

This clonotype was seen only a few times. The rearrangement joins TRBV20-1 to TRBJ1-3; TRBD1 matches at 7 bases. V was pared by 5 bases and J by 0 bases, with 4 bases of the junction left unmatched. CDR3 size: 14 residues. CDR1 DFQATT and CDR2 SNEGSKA come from the germline V gene (reference sequence). The CDR3 DNA reads as TGCAGTGCTGGGGACAGAAACTCTGGAAACACCATATATTTT. It is translated as CSAGDRNSGNTIYF.

The CDR3 nucleotides are TGTGCCAGCAGCTCCGGGGAGGGGGCGCAATCTTTCTTT. Its protein is CASSSGEGAQSFF. This rearrangement joins TRBV6-1 to TRBJ1-1; 7 nucleotides line up with TRBD1. This CDR3 is built from 13 residues. Losses at the gene ends were 6 bases for V and 12 bases for J; bases not matched to a gene: 13. The germline gives CDR1 MNHNS, CDR2 SASEGT.

V and J are TRBV27 and TRBJ2-1, with D possibly TRBD1 on 5 matching bases. Germline V lookup: CDR1 MNHEY, CDR2 SMNVEV (reference sequence). This CDR3 region has 14 residues. V was clipped by 0 bases and J by 4 bases, with 7 bases between them. DNA for the CDR3: TGTGCCAGCAGTTTATCGGACAAATACAATGAGCAGTTCTTC. Protein product: CASSLSDKYNEQFF.

This clonotype showed up just a few times. The J gene is TRBJ1-5, the V gene TRBV30; maybe TRBD1 (5 bases). V lost 2 bases and J 3 bases, leaving 14 bases between the germline ends. Germline V lookup: CDR1 GTSNPN, CDR2 SVGIG (reference sequence). The CDR3 is made up of 15 amino acids. CDR3 sequence: CAWSKGQGSNQPQHF. CDR3 bases: TGTGCCTGGAGTAAGGGCCAGGGCTCCAATCAGCCCCAGCATTTT.

V is TRBV7-3 and J is TRBJ2-3; possibly TRBD1 or TRBD2 for D (5 bases each). V was cut by 4 bases and J by 0 bases, with 14 bases left in between. This CDR3 has 16 residues. Germline V gives CDR1 SGHTA, CDR2 FQGTGA. CDR3 amino acids: CASSSDGDVSTDTQYF. The CDR3 DNA reads as TGTGCCAGCAGCTCGGACGGGGACGTCAGCACAGATACGCAGTATTTT.

The gene calls are TRBV2 and TRBJ2-1; TRBD2 agrees at 7 bases. This CDR3 contains 13 residues. Germline V gives CDR1 SNHLY, CDR2 FYNNEI. Trimming cost V 6 bases and J 3 bases; bases outside gene matches: 2. This CDR3 reads CASRGRVYNEQFF. CDR3 bases: TGTGCCAGCAGGGGGAGGGTCTACAATGAGCAGTTCTTC.

There are a few counts of this clonotype. The chain employs TRBV20-1 and TRBJ2-1; 7 bases line up with TRBD1. V dropped 6 bases and J dropped 6; count of bases not matched to a gene: 2. The V gene's germline CDR1 is DFQATT and CDR2 SNEGSKA (reference sequence). CDR3 length equals 11 residues. The CDR3 nucleotides are TGCAGTGCCGACAGGGCCAATGAGCAGTTCTTC. Protein: CSADRANEQFF.

In this sample, this clonotype turned up a few times. This chain uses TRBV20-1 with TRBJ2-1; TRBD1 matches at 8 bases. Looked up from germline, CDR1 is DFQATT and CDR2 is SNEGSKA (reference sequence). With V trimmed by 0 bases and J by 8 bases, 9 bases remained unmatched. The CDR3 is 15 residues long. The CDR3 bases are TGCAGTGCTAGAGATTACGGACAGGGTGGGGATGAGCAGTTCTTC. Protein sequence: CSARDYGQGGDEQFF.

The chain links TRBV24-1 to TRBJ1-4, with D perhaps matching TRBD1 (6 bases). CDR1 and CDR2 (germline): KGHDR, SFDVKD. The germline V and J ends were trimmed by 4 bases and 8 bases, with 19 bases remaining between them. The CDR3 loop spans 16 amino acids. CDR3 nucleotide sequence: TGTGCCACCAGTGAAAAAGGCAGGGGCGCCGGGGAAAAACTGTTTTTT. Translating it yields CATSEKGRGAGEKLFF.

The sample holds a few counts of this clonotype. V usage is TRBV6-1 and J usage is TRBJ1-5; 9 nucleotides match TRBD1. CDR1 is MNHNS, CDR2 SASEGT, per germline. Trimming cost V 6 bases and J 7 bases; bases outside gene matches: 7. The CDR3 length is 14 residues. In DNA form, the CDR3 reads TGTGCCAGCAGGGGACAGGGAGCGGGACAGCCCCAGCATTTT. Translating gives CASRGQGAGQPQHF.

This clonotype was detected only once. The V call is TRBV30, the J call TRBJ1-6, with D possibly matching TRBD1 (5 bases). With 8 bases removed from V and 0 bases from J, the gap between germline ends came to 14 bases. The CDR3 covers 15 residues. CDR1 and CDR2 (germline): GTSNPN, SVGIG (reference sequence). CDR3 sequence: CARTRGSSYNSPLHF. DNA of the CDR3: TGTGCCCGGACACGGGGCAGCTCCTATAATTCACCCCTCCACTTT.

By its share, this clonotype is medium-sized (0.01 to 0.1%). The V and J genes are TRBV11-2 and TRBJ1-6; perhaps TRBD1 as D (5 bases). Trimming cost V 7 bases and J 1 base, with 11 bases left between them. Germline values: CDR1 SGHAT, CDR2 FQNNGV. This CDR3 is 15 amino acids long. The CDR3 spells CASNHQGSYNSPLHF. The CDR3 DNA follows: TGTGCCAGCAACCATCAGGGATCCTATAATTCACCCCTCCACTTT.

This clonotype showed up just a few times. The chain employs TRBV30 and TRBJ2-1; 9 bases match TRBD2. V shed 0 bases, J shed 3 bases, and the junction held 12 bases outside the gene matches. The CDR3 has 18 amino acids. CDR1 and CDR2 from the germline V gene are GTSNPN and SVGIG (reference sequence). DNA for the CDR3: TGTGCCTGGAGTGTACCCCACCCGTCTAGCGGGGTCTACAATGAGCAGTTCTTC. This gives the protein CAWSVPHPSSGVYNEQFF.

V and J are TRBV5-1 and TRBJ2-3, with no clear D. V was trimmed by 0 bases and J by 1 base, leaving 6 bases between them. The CDR3 is 14 amino acids. Germline CDR1 is SGHRS and CDR2 is YFSETQ. CDR3 loop: CASSLGRGTDTQYF. In DNA, the CDR3 is TGCGCCAGCAGCTTGGGAAGGGGCACAGATACGCAGTATTTT. Full variable domain (remainder filled in from reference TRBV5-1 and TRBJ2-3): KAGVTQTPRYLIKTRGQQVTLSCSPISGHRSVSWYQQTPGQGLQFLFEYFSETQRNKGNFPGRFSGRQFSNSRSEMNVSTLELGDSALYLCASSLGRGTDTQYFGPGTRLTVL.

The chain couples TRBV2 to TRBJ1-2; D is ambiguous. V was clipped by 3 bases and J by 5 bases, with 19 bases between them. The CDR3 is made up of 16 amino acids. From germline, CDR1 is SNHLY and CDR2 FYNNEI. This CDR3 is CASSDDGRGREYGYTF. The CDR3 nucleotides read TGTGCCAGCAGTGATGACGGTCGAGGGAGGGAGTATGGCTACACCTTC.

The chain carries TRBV30 and TRBJ2-7, with TRBD1 matching over 12 bases. The CDR3 has 14 amino acids. Unmatched junction bases numbered 5, after V lost 1 base and J lost 7 bases. Germline V gene lookup returns CDR1 GTSNPN and CDR2 SVGIG (reference sequence). DNA for the CDR3: TGTGCCTGGAGTGAGGGACAGGGGGCGGGGGAGCAGTACTTC. Protein sequence: CAWSEGQGAGEQYF.

This clonotype was seen a handful of times. The V call is TRBV20-1, the J call TRBJ2-3, with TRBD2 identical over 13 bases. After removal of 5 bases from V and 2 bases from J, the junction contained 4 bases not matched to a gene. The germline V gene has CDR1 DFQATT and CDR2 SNEGSKA (reference sequence). This CDR3 comprises 15 residues. The CDR3 coding sequence is TGCAGTGCTCTGACTAGCGGGGGGCTCACAGATACGCAGTATTTT. Amino acid sequence: CSALTSGGLTDTQYF.

This clonotype is medium-sized. The rearrangement uses TRBV27 and TRBJ1-2; perhaps TRBD1 as D (6 bases). Per the germline V gene, CDR1 is MNHEY and CDR2 is SMNVEV (reference sequence). Between the trimmed V and J ends, which lost 3 bases and 8 bases, there was a span of 13 bases. The CDR3 is 13 amino acids. DNA for the CDR3: TGTGCCAGCAGTTTGAGGGGGGCGCAGGGCTACACCTTC. Encoded protein: CASSLRGAQGYTF.